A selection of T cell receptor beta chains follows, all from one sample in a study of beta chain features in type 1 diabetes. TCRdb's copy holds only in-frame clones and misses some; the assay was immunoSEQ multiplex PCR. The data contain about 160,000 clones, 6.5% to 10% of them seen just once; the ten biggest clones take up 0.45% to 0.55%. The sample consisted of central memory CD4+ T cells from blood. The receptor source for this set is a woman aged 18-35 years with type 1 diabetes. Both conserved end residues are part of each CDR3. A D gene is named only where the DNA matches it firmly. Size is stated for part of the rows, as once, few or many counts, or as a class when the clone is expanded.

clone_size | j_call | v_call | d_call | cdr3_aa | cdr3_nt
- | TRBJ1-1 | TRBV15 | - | CATSRGAGNTEAFF | TGTGCCACCAGCAGAGGAGCGGGGAACACTGAAGCTTTCTTT
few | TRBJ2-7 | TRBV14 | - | CASSHPGTGTYEQYF | TGTGCCAGCAGCCACCCCGGGACTGGAACCTACGAGCAGTACTTC
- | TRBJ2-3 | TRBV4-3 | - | CASSQAIRWDTQYF | TGCGCCAGCAGCCAAGCCATCAGATGGGATACGCAGTATTTT
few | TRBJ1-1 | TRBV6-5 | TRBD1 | CASIPRQGVNTEAFF | TGTGCCAGCATCCCTAGACAGGGGGTGAACACTGAAGCTTTCTTT
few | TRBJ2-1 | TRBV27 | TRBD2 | CASNQRGSYNEQFF | TGTGCCAGCAACCAGCGGGGATCCTACAATGAGCAGTTCTTC
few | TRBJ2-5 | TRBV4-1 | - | CASSQGLGERGQETQYF | TGCGCCAGCAGCCAAGGATTGGGCGAGAGGGGGCAAGAGACCCAGTACTTC
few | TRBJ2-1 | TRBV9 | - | CASSVVGSSYNEQFF | TGTGCCAGCAGCGTAGTGGGGAGCTCCTACAATGAGCAGTTCTTC
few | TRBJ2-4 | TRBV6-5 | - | CASSYTVDIQYF | TGTGCCAGCAGTTATACGGTTGACATTCAGTACTTC
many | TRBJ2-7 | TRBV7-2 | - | CASSLGGSRTYEQYF | TGTGCCAGCAGCTTAGGCGGATCCCGTACCTACGAGCAGTACTTC
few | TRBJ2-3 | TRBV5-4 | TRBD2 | CASSQDGIEGGSTDTQYF | TGTGCCAGCAGCCAAGACGGCATCGAGGGAGGGAGCACAGATACGCAGTATTTT
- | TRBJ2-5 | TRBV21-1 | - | CASSSQTRGCETQYF | TGTGCCAGCAGCTCACAGACCAGGGGATGTGAGACCCAGTACTTC
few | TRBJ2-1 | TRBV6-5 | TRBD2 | CASRQPSGINEQFF | TGTGCCAGCAGACAACCTAGCGGTATTAATGAGCAGTTCTTC
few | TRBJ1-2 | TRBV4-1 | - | CASSQDQAKPAYGYTF | TGCGCCAGCAGCCAAGATCAGGCCAAGCCGGCCTATGGCTACACCTTC
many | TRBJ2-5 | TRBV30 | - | CAWSVAGETQYF | TGTGCCTGGAGTGTAGCGGGAGAGACCCAGTACTTC
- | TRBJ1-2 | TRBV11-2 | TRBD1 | CASSPDRENGYTF | TGTGCCAGCAGCCCCGACAGGGAGAATGGCTACACCTTC
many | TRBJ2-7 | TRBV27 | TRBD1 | CASGRGTGAHEQYF | TGTGCCAGTGGTCGGGGGACAGGGGCCCACGAGCAGTACTTC
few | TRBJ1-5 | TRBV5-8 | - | CASSLAPDSTANQPQHF | TGTGCCAGCAGCTTGGCCCCGGACAGTACAGCAAATCAGCCCCAGCATTTT
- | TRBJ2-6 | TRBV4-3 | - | CASSQEHSAGSGANVLTF | TGCGCCAGCAGCCAAGAGCACAGTGCTGGCTCTGGGGCCAACGTCCTGACTTTC
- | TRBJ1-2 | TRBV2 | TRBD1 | CASSVRQGDGYTF | TGTGCCAGCAGTGTTCGACAGGGTGATGGCTACACCTTC
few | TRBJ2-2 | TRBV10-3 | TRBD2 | CAIRGTSGANTGELFF | TGTGCCATCAGGGGGACTAGCGGAGCGAACACCGGGGAGCTGTTTTTT
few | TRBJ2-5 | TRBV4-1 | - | CASSQYQRGETQYF | TGCGCCAGCAGCCAATACCAGAGGGGGGAGACCCAGTACTTC
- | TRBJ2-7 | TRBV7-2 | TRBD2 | CASSPSTAGVYEQYF | TGTGCCAGCAGCCCTTCTACAGCGGGAGTCTACGAGCAGTACTTC
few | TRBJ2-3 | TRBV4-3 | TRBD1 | CASSRGQTHTDTQYF | TGCGCCAGCAGCCGGGGACAGACACACACAGATACGCAGTATTTT
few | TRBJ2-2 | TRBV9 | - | CASSVGHPGELFF | TGTGCCAGCAGCGTGGGGCATCCCGGGGAGCTGTTTTTT
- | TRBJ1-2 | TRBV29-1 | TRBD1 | CSVEHWTGRFSGYTF | TGCAGCGTTGAACACTGGACAGGGCGTTTTTCTGGCTACACCTTC
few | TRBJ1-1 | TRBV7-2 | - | CASSFQGSTEAFF | TGTGCCAGCAGCTTTCAGGGGAGCACTGAAGCTTTCTTT
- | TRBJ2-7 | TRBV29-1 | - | CSVGGHGYEQYF | TGCAGCGTTGGAGGACACGGCTACGAGCAGTACTTC
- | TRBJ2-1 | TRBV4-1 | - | CASSQDLGASYNEQFF | TGCGCCAGCAGCCAAGATCTTGGGGCCTCCTACAATGAGCAGTTCTTC
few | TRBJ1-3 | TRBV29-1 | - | CSVSGQTGNTIYF | TGCAGCGTTTCAGGACAGACGGGAAACACCATATATTTT
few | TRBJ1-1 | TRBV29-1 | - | CSVVQGTQGTEAFF | TGCAGCGTTGTACAGGGTACGCAGGGCACTGAAGCTTTCTTT
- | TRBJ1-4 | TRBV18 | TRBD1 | CASSQRQGSDEKLFF | TGTGCCAGCTCACAGCGACAGGGTAGCGATGAAAAACTGTTTTTT
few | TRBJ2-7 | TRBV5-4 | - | CASSHPGQSGWEQYF | TGTGCCAGCAGCCATCCCGGACAGAGTGGGTGGGAGCAGTACTTC
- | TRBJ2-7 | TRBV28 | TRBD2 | CASRPASGGHYEQYF | TGTGCCAGCAGACCGGCTAGCGGGGGACACTACGAGCAGTACTTC
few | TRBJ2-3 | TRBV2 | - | CASGAGAGTDTQYF | TGTGCCAGCGGGGCGGGGGCTGGCACAGATACGCAGTATTTT
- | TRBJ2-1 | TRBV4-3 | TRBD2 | CASSHGGGSSSYNEQFF | TGCGCCAGCAGCCATGGCGGGGGGTCAAGCTCCTACAATGAGCAGTTCTTC
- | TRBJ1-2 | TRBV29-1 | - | CSVESGYTF | TGCAGCGTGGAGAGTGGCTACACCTTC